A selection of T cell receptor beta chains follows, all from one sample in a study of blood T cell repertoires in COVID-19. Some clones are missing from TCRdb's copy, which holds only in-frame ones; the method was immunoSEQ multiplex PCR. The table includes under 300,000 clones, roughly 85% detected once. Sequencing was carried out using PBMCs or T cells enriched from blood (not recorded which). The receptor source for this set is a woman in her forties or fifties who had recovered from COVID-19. Each CDR3 is given with its conserved first and last residue. Each record gives: CDR3 protein, CDR3 DNA, clone size, D gene, J gene, V gene. D genes are given only for firm matches. Clone size is given for some rows only: seen once, a few or many times, or a class if the clone is expanded.

CASIWTPSSYEQYF | TGTGCCAGCATCTGGACACCGAGCTCCTACGAGCAGTACTTC | NA | NA | TRBJ2-7 | TRBV6-5
CASREQGAGSTEAFF | TGTGCCAGCAGAGAACAGGGGGCAGGGAGCACTGAAGCTTTCTTT | NA | TRBD1 | TRBJ1-1 | TRBV28
CASSFTGQVYYEQYF | TGTGCCAGCAGTTTCACGGGACAGGTTTACTACGAGCAGTACTTC | NA | TRBD1 | TRBJ2-7 | TRBV7-9
CASTPAGGPVGELFF | TGTGCCAGCACTCCAGCGGGAGGGCCCGTCGGGGAGCTGTTTTTT | NA | TRBD2 | TRBJ2-2 | TRBV6-6
CASSLGTGNNQPQHF | TGTGCCAGCAGCTTGGGGACAGGGAATAATCAGCCCCAGCATTTT | NA | TRBD1 | TRBJ1-5 | TRBV7-9
CASSQDRGRLYF | TGTGCCAGCAGCCAAGACAGGGGGAGGTTGTACTTC | NA | NA | TRBJ2-7 | TRBV3-1/TRBV3-2
CASSAGGTTDTQYF | TGTGCCAGCTCGGCCGGCGGGACCACAGATACGCAGTATTTT | NA | NA | TRBJ2-3 | TRBV18
CASSIARGRADEQFF | TGTGCCAGTAGTATTGCGCGCGGGAGGGCCGATGAGCAGTTCTTC | once | TRBD2 | TRBJ2-1 | TRBV19
CASRRLAGGYANEQFF | TGTGCCAGTAGAAGACTAGCGGGAGGGTACGCAAATGAGCAGTTCTTC | NA | TRBD2 | TRBJ2-1 | TRBV19
CASSPRDRGSYNEQFF | TGTGCCAGCAGTCCGCGGGACAGGGGCTCCTACAATGAGCAGTTCTTC | NA | TRBD1 | TRBJ2-1 | TRBV27
CASRPGQANTEAFF | TGTGCCAGCAGACCCGGACAGGCAAACACTGAAGCTTTCTTT | NA | TRBD1 | TRBJ1-1 | TRBV2
CASSHEGAAEAFF | TGTGCCAGCAGCCACGAAGGGGCAGCTGAAGCTTTCTTT | once | NA | TRBJ1-1 | TRBV4-2